The sequence of this T cell receptor beta chain was determined in a study of human T cells and chemical hapten exposure. Study results and caveats: Expanded TCR counts at PT1 went up together with patch test score, a positive correlation.

This clonotype was detected a few times. Its matching antigen is unknown. Authors' analysis steps: Samples ranged from roughly 23,224 to 690,600 TCRs, with a median of approximately 91,000. TCRdb redid the calling of the RACE reads with MiXCR, one entry per CDR3 protein. TCRdb, not the original authors, processed these V and J calls. Among around 76,000 distinct CDR3 sequences listed, 10% to 15% were seen once. The CDR3 is 14 amino acids. V dropped 3 bases and J dropped 7 bases, with 16 bases sitting between them. Germline CDR1 and CDR2: DFQATT and SNEGSKA (reference sequence). Time point in this sample: patch test 1, 2 weeks after DPC sensitization. The treatment: therapeutic diphenylcyclopropenone sensitization with weekly scalp DPC. Patches went on only after blood had been drawn each time.

J is TRBJ2-1 and V is TRBV20-1; D not resolved. Source: whole blood, taken in connection with sensitization to the hapten diphenylcyclopropenone (DPC). This clonotype was sampled from a woman aged 60 to 75 with alopecia areata. Some clones in this sample may be carry-over from other donors' samples. CDR3 in amino acids: CSARLGPVVNEQFF. Here the CDR3 DNA reads TGCAGTGCTAGGTTGGGTCCGGTTGTGAATGAGCAGTTCTTC.